These T cell receptor beta chains were read from a single sample in a study of persistence of HIV-infected CD4 T cells. Measured with immunoSEQ multiplex PCR; TCRdb has only the in-frame clones, and not every one. The table shows 40,000 to 55,000 clones, with approximately 90% occurring only once. Their antigens remain unidentified. Specimen: CD4+ T cells sorted from PBMCs after approximately 18-hour stimulation, collected from a patient who received antiretroviral therapy. Every receptor here comes from an adult woman with HIV who was CMV-seropositive. CDR3s include the opening cysteine and the closing phenylalanine or tryptophan. A D gene is named only where the DNA matches it firmly. Part of the rows lack a size; the others show once, few, many or a class for expanded clones.

d_call,v_call,j_call,clone_size,cdr3_length,cdr3_aa,cdr3_nt
.,TRBV2,TRBJ1-5,.,15,CASSVLSPQGQPQHF,TGTGCCAGCAGTGTGCTATCACCCCAGGGGCAGCCCCAGCATTTT
TRBD1,TRBV14,TRBJ1-1,.,15,CASSLLGQANTEAFF,TGTGCCAGCAGCCTCCTCGGACAGGCGAACACTGAAGCTTTCTTT
TRBD1,TRBV15,TRBJ2-5,.,15,CATSRLWDSQETQYF,TGTGCCACCAGCAGACTTTGGGACAGCCAAGAGACCCAGTACTTC
TRBD1,TRBV3-1/TRBV3-2,TRBJ2-2,.,16,CASSQPGQGGPGELFF,TGTGCCAGCAGCCAGCCGGGACAGGGGGGCCCCGGGGAGCTGTTTTTT
.,TRBV10-3,TRBJ2-3,.,13,CAIKSPGADTQYF,TGTGCCATCAAGTCGCCGGGGGCAGATACGCAGTATTTT
.,TRBV28,TRBJ1-4,.,14,CASTYRVANEKLFF,TGTGCCAGCACCTACAGGGTCGCTAATGAAAAACTGTTTTTT
.,TRBV15,TRBJ1-2,once,14,CATSRVGGNYGYTF,TGTGCCACCAGCAGAGTTGGGGGAAACTATGGCTACACCTTC
.,TRBV7-3,TRBJ1-1,.,14,CASSPSGIGAEAFF,TGTGCCAGCAGCCCTTCGGGTATTGGAGCTGAAGCTTTCTTT
.,TRBV5-4,TRBJ1-2,.,15,CASSLDQGRGYGYTF,TGTGCCAGCAGCTTGGATCAGGGAAGAGGCTATGGCTACACCTTC
.,TRBV3-1/TRBV3-2,TRBJ1-4,.,14,CASGAAATNEKLFF,TGTGCCAGCGGCGCGGCTGCAACTAATGAAAAACTGTTTTTT
TRBD1,TRBV5-8,TRBJ1-4,.,19,CASRQRRTGQSRGSEKLFF,TGTGCCAGCAGACAAAGACGGACAGGCCAATCCCGTGGGAGTGAAAAACTGTTTTTT
.,TRBV5-1,TRBJ2-4,.,13,CASSLHEAAIQYF,TGCGCCAGCAGCTTACATGAGGCCGCCATTCAGTACTTC
.,TRBV3-1/TRBV3-2,TRBJ1-6,.,15,CASSHTGSYNSPLHF,TGTGCCAGCAGCCACACAGGGTCCTATAATTCACCCCTCCACTTT
.,TRBV6-6,TRBJ1-2,few,13,CASSSTITGGYTF,TGTGCCAGCAGCTCGACCATAACGGGCGGCTACACCTTC
.,TRBV7-8,TRBJ1-5,.,15,CASSLGRGGNQPQHF,TGTGCCAGCAGCTTAGGACGGGGTGGCAATCAGCCCCAGCATTTT
.,TRBV6-2/TRBV6-3,TRBJ2-5,.,15,CASSLGGLARETQYF,TGTGCCAGCAGTCTGGGGGGGCTAGCCCGAGAGACCCAGTACTTC
.,TRBV18,TRBJ1-1,.,15,CASSPPGSRNTEAFF,TGTGCCAGCTCACCACCGGGCAGCAGGAACACTGAAGCTTTCTTT
.,TRBV4-3,TRBJ1-1,.,15,CASSQDQRALTEAFF,TGCGCCAGCAGCCAAGATCAAAGGGCCCTCACTGAAGCTTTCTTT
.,TRBV20-1,TRBJ2-3,.,15,CSASERAGGTDTQYF,TGCAGTGCTAGTGAGCGAGCCGGGGGCACAGATACGCAGTATTTT
.,TRBV6-4,TRBJ1-5,.,15,CASSPTANSNQPQHF,TGTGCCAGCAGTCCGACGGCGAATAGCAATCAGCCCCAGCATTTT
.,TRBV11-1,TRBJ1-4,.,18,CASSLAGGAEEENEKLFF,TGTGCCAGCAGCTTAGCAGGGGGGGCCGAGGAAGAGAATGAAAAACTGTTTTTT
TRBD1,TRBV23-1,TRBJ1-5,.,16,CASSHRGRGPDQPQHF,TGCGCCAGCAGTCATCGGGGCAGGGGGCCCGATCAGCCCCAGCATTTT
.,TRBV20-1,TRBJ2-7,.,11,CSANPGLEQYF,TGCAGTGCTAACCCCGGGCTCGAGCAGTACTTC
.,TRBV5-1,TRBJ2-1,.,15,CASSLGAGSDNEQFF,TGCGCCAGCAGCTTGGGGGCAGGGAGTGACAATGAGCAGTTCTTC
TRBD2,TRBV7-2,TRBJ2-5,.,17,CASSLVVLRGGTETQYF,TGTGCCAGCAGCTTAGTCGTTTTGCGGGGGGGCACGGAGACCCAGTACTTC
TRBD1,TRBV7-9,TRBJ2-5,.,16,CASSLASGTGLETQYF,TGTGCCAGCAGCTTAGCCTCCGGGACAGGGCTGGAGACCCAGTACTTC
.,TRBV30,TRBJ1-6,once,18,CAWSVGVISGRQNSPLHF,TGTGCCTGGAGTGTAGGTGTAATCTCAGGGCGTCAGAATTCACCCCTCCACTTT
TRBD1,TRBV7-3,TRBJ2-3,.,15,CASSPTGQGWDTQYF,TGTGCCAGCAGCCCAACGGGACAGGGATGGGATACGCAGTATTTT
.,TRBV27,TRBJ2-5,.,14,CASSLSSTEETQYF,TGTGCCAGCAGTTTATCTTCGACAGAAGAGACCCAGTACTTC
TRBD1,TRBV5-6,TRBJ2-7,.,14,CASGQGASSYEQYF,TGTGCCAGTGGGCAGGGGGCAAGCTCCTACGAGCAGTACTTC
.,TRBV28,TRBJ1-4,.,17,CASSLGVGIIGDEKLFF,TGTGCCAGCAGTTTAGGGGTAGGAATTATTGGCGATGAAAAACTGTTTTTT
.,TRBV4-3,TRBJ2-7,once,15,CASSQEDGAGFEQYF,TGCGCCAGCAGCCAGGAAGACGGCGCGGGGTTCGAGCAGTACTTC
TRBD2,TRBV10-3,TRBJ2-1,once,18,CAISEIGREGRAYNEQFF,TGTGCCATCAGTGAGATTGGGCGGGAGGGCCGCGCCTACAATGAGCAGTTCTTC
.,TRBV7-8,TRBJ2-5,.,15,CATRQRRGPQETQYF,TGTGCCACAAGACAACGGCGGGGACCCCAAGAGACCCAGTACTTC
TRBD2,TRBV27,TRBJ2-7,.,16,CASSLLGTSGSYEQYF,TGTGCCAGCAGTTTATTGGGGACTAGCGGCTCCTACGAGCAGTACTTC
.,TRBV7-3,TRBJ2-3,.,15,CASSLAGKSTDTQYF,TGTGCCAGCAGCTTAGCGGGTAAAAGCACAGATACGCAGTATTTT
TRBD2,TRBV19,TRBJ2-4,.,13,CASSTSGRDIQYF,TGTGCCAGTAGTACGAGCGGGAGGGACATTCAGTACTTC
.,TRBV5-4,TRBJ2-7,.,15,CASSSGGQSHYEQYF,TGTGCCAGCAGCTCCGGAGGGCAGTCCCACTACGAGCAGTACTTC
.,TRBV25-1,TRBJ1-1,.,15,CASSDPSGGDTEAFF,TGTGCCAGCAGTGACCCCTCCGGGGGTGACACTGAAGCTTTCTTT
.,TRBV6-6,TRBJ1-5,few,11,CASGAGQPQHF,TGTGCCAGCGGGGCAGGGCAGCCCCAGCATTTT
.,TRBV25-1,TRBJ2-1,.,15,CASSDPPQGSHEQFF,TGTGCCAGCAGTGACCCTCCGCAGGGCTCCCATGAGCAGTTCTTC
.,TRBV9,TRBJ2-2,.,17,CASSVGSGGANTGELFF,TGTGCCAGCAGCGTAGGATCCGGGGGAGCTAACACCGGGGAGCTGTTTTTT
.,TRBV3-1/TRBV3-2,TRBJ1-6,.,13,CASSPDGDSPLHF,TGTGCCAGCAGCCCCGATGGGGATTCACCCCTCCACTTT
.,TRBV9,TRBJ2-7,.,15,CASSIHPQGIDEQYF,TGTGCCAGCAGCATCCATCCCCAGGGAATCGACGAGCAGTACTTC
.,TRBV19,TRBJ1-1,.,12,CASGHRVTEAFF,TGTGCCAGTGGTCACAGGGTCACTGAAGCTTTCTTT
TRBD1,TRBV7-3,TRBJ2-2,.,15,CASSLGTGITGELFF,TGTGCCAGCAGCCTAGGGACAGGAATCACCGGGGAGCTGTTTTTT
.,TRBV19,TRBJ1-4,.,12,CASSNLNEKLFF,TGTGCCAGTAGTAATCTGAATGAAAAACTGTTTTTT
TRBD1,TRBV18,TRBJ1-2,.,16,CASSGEPGQGANGYTF,TGTGCCAGCTCAGGGGAACCGGGACAGGGGGCGAATGGCTACACCTTC
.,TRBV19,TRBJ1-1,.,12,CASSIVGAEAFF,TGTGCCAGTAGTATAGTTGGTGCTGAAGCTTTCTTT
.,TRBV5-1,TRBJ1-3,.,14,CASSKGVSGNTIYF,TGCGCCAGCAGCAAAGGGGTCTCTGGAAACACCATATATTTT
TRBD1,TRBV28,TRBJ2-5,.,15,CASSLGTGPSETQYF,TGTGCCAGCAGTTTGGGGACAGGCCCCTCGGAGACCCAGTACTTC
.,TRBV7-2,TRBJ1-4,.,15,CASSRSGGAVEKLFF,TGTGCCAGCAGTAGAAGTGGGGGCGCCGTTGAAAAACTGTTTTTT
.,TRBV28,TRBJ2-4,once,15,CASSLWGQAKNIQYF,TGTGCCAGCAGTTTATGGGGACAAGCCAAAAACATTCAGTACTTC
.,TRBV6-1,TRBJ1-5,few,13,CASSENGNQPQHF,TGTGCCAGCAGTGAAAACGGTAATCAGCCCCAGCATTTT
TRBD2,TRBV27,TRBJ2-1,.,15,CASSFGTSGLNEQFF,TGTGCCAGCAGTTTCGGGACTAGCGGGCTTAATGAGCAGTTCTTC
.,TRBV19,TRBJ1-5,once,17,CASSIDRDLPRNQPQHF,TGTGCCAGTAGTATAGATCGGGACCTCCCTAGAAATCAGCCCCAGCATTTT
.,TRBV5-8,TRBJ1-2,.,17,CASTRDRLYTSHYGYTF,TGTGCCAGCACCAGGGATCGTCTGTATACCTCTCACTATGGCTACACCTTC